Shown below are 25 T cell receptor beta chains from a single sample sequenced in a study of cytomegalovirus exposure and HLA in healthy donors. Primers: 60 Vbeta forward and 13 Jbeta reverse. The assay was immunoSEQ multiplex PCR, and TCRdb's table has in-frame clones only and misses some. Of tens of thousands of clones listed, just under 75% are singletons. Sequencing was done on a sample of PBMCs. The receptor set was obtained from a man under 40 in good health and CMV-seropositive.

The CDR3 DNA follows: TGTGCCAGCAGTTTAAATCCGGCCGGACAGAATGGCTACACCTTC. Its protein product is CASSLNPAGQNGYTF. The rearrangement uses TRBV27 and TRBJ1-2; D possibly corresponds to TRBD1 (6 bases). Per germline, CDR1 MNHEY and CDR2 SMNVEV (reference sequence). Trimming shortened V by 2 bases and J by 6 bases, and 16 bases separated the two germline ends. CDR3 size: 15 residues.

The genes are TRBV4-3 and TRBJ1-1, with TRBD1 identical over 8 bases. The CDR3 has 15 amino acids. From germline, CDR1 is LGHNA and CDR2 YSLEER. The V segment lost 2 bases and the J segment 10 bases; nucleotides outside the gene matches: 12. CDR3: CASSQSTGGALSAFF. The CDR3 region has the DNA TGCGCCAGCAGCCAATCTACAGGGGGGGCACTTTCAGCTTTCTTT.

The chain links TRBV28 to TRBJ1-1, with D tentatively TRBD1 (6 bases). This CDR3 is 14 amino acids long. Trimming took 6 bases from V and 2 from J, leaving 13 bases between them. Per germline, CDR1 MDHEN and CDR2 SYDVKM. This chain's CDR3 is CASRGTSLNTEAFF. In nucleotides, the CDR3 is TGTGCCAGCAGGGGGACATCACTAAACACTGAAGCTTTCTTT.

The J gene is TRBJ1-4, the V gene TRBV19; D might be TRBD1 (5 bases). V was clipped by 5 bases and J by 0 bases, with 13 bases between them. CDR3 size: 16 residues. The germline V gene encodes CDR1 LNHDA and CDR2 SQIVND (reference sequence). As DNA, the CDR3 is TGTGCCAGTAGTTCCTTAGACAGCCCAACTAATGAAAAACTGTTTTTT. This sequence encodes CASSSLDSPTNEKLFF.

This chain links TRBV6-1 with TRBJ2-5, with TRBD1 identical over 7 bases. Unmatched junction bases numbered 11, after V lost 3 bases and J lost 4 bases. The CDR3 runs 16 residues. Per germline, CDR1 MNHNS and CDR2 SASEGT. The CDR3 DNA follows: TGTGCCAGCAGTGAGGGGAACAGGGGCTGGGGAGAGACCCAGTACTTC. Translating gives CASSEGNRGWGETQYF.

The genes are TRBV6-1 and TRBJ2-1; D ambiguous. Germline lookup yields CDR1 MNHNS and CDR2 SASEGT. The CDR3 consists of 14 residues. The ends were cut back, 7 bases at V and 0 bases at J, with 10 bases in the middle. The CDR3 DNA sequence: TGTGCCAGCATCGCCGGTAGCTCCTACAATGAGCAGTTCTTC. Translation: CASIAGSSYNEQFF.

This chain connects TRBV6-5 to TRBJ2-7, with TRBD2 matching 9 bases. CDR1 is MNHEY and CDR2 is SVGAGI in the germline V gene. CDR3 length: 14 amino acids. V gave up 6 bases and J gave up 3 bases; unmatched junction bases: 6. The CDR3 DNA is TGTGCCAGCAGAGGCGGGGGGGCCGACTACGAGCAGTACTTC. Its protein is CASRGGGADYEQYF.

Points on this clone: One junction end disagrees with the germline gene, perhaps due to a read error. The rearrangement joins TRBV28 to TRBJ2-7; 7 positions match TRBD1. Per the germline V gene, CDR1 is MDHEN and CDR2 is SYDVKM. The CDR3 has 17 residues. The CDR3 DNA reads TGTGCCAGCAGACTGATGGCTGGCGCACAGGGGAGTCCCTACGCCCACTTC. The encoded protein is CASRLMAGAQGSPYAHF. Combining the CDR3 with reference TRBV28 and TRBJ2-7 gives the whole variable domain DVKVTQSSRYLVKRTGEKVFLECVQDMDHENMFWYRQDPGLGLRLIYFSYDVKMKEKGDIPEGYSVSREKKERFSLILESASTNQTSMYLCASRLMAGAQGSPYAHFGPGTRLTVT.

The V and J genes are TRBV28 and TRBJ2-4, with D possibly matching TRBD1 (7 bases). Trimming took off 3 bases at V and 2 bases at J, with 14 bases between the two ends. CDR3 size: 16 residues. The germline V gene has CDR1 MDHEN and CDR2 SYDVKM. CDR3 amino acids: CASSFAGGGTKNIQYF. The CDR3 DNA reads TGTGCCAGCAGTTTTGCAGGGGGAGGCACCAAAAACATTCAGTACTTC.

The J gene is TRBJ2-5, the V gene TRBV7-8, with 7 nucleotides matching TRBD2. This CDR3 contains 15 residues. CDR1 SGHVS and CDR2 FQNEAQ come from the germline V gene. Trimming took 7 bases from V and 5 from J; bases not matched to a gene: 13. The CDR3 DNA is TGTGCCAGCACCATTACGACGGGGGGACGGGAGACCCAGTACTTC. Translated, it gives CASTITTGGRETQYF.

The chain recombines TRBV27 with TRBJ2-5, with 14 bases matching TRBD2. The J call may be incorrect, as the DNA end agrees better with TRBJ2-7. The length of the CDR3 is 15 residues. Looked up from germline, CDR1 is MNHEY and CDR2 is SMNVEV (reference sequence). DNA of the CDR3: TGTGCCAGCAGGCGGACTAGCGGGGGGTTCTACGAGCAGTACTTC. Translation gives CASRRTSGGFYEQYF.

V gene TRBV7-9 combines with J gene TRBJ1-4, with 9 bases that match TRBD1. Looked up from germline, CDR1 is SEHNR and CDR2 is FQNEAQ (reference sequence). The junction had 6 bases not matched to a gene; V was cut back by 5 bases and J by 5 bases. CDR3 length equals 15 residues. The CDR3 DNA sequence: TGTGCCAGCAGCATGTTCGGGACAGGGAATGAAAAACTGTTTTTT. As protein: CASSMFGTGNEKLFF.

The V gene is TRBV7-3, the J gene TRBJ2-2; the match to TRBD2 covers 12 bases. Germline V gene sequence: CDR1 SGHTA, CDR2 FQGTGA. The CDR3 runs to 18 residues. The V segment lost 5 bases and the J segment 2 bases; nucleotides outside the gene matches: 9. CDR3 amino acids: CASSHPTSGGPNTGELFF. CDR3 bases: TGTGCCAGCAGCCATCCGACTAGCGGGGGCCCTAACACCGGGGAGCTGTTTTTT.

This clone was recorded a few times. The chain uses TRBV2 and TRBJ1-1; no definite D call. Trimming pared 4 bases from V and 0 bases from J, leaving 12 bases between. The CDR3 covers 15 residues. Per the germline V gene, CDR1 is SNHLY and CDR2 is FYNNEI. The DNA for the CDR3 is TGTGCCAGCAGTGTCGCAACATCCCTGAACACTGAAGCTTTCTTT. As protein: CASSVATSLNTEAFF.

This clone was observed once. CDR3 sequence: CASSVGAGIAKNIQYF. In nucleotides, the CDR3 is TGTGCCAGCAGCGTAGGGGCGGGGATAGCCAAAAACATTCAGTACTTC. The chain carries TRBV9 and TRBJ2-4; perhaps TRBD2 as D (6 bases). Deletions cut 0 bases from V and 0 bases from J, with 10 bases between. The germline V gene has CDR1 SGDLS and CDR2 YYNGEE. The CDR3 sequence is 16 residues long.

The CDR3 bases are TGTGCCAGTAGTACGCCGCGGCGAGGAACTGAAGCTTTCTTT. Amino acid sequence: CASSTPRRGTEAFF. V is TRBV19 and J is TRBJ1-1; D call uncertain. Trimming left V 4 bases short and J 5 bases short, with 14 bases between. Germline lookup yields CDR1 LNHDA and CDR2 SQIVND (reference sequence). The CDR3 length is 14 residues.

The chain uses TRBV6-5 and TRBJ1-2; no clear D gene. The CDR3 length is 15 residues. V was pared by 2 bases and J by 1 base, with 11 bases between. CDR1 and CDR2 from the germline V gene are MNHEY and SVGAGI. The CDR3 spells CASSYTRVFNYGYTF. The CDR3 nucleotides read TGTGCCAGCAGTTACACGCGTGTATTTAACTATGGCTACACCTTC.

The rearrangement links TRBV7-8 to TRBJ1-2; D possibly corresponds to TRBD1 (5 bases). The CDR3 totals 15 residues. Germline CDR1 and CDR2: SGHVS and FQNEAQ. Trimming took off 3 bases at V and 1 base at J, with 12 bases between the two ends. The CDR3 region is CASSFRVPLNYGYTF. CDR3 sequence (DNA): TGTGCCAGCAGCTTCAGGGTTCCCCTTAACTATGGCTACACCTTC.

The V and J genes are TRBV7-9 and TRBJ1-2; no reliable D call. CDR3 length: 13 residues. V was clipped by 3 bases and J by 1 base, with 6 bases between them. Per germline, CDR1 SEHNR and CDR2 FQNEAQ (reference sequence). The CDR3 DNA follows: TGTGCCAGCAGCTTGCGGAGTAACTATGGCTACACCTTC. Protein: CASSLRSNYGYTF. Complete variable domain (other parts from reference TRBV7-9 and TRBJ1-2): DTGVSQNPRHKITKRGQNVTFRCDPISEHNRLYWYRQTLGQGPEFLTYFQNEAQLEKSRLLSDRFSAERPKGSFSTLEIQRTEQGDSAMYLCASSLRSNYGYTFGSGTRLTVV.

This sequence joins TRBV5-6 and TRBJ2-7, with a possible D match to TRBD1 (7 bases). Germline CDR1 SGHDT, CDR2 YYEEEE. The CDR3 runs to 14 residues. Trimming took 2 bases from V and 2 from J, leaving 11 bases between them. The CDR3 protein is CASSFPRGAYEQYF. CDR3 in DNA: TGTGCCAGCAGCTTCCCCAGGGGGGCCTACGAGCAGTACTTC.

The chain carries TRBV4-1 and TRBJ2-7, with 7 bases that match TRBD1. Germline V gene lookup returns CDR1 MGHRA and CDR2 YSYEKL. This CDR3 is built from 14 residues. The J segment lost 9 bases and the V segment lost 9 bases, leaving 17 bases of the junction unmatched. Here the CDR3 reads CASSNRDRGVGQYF. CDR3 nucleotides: TGCGCCAGTTCGAACCGGGACAGAGGTGTCGGGCAGTACTTC.

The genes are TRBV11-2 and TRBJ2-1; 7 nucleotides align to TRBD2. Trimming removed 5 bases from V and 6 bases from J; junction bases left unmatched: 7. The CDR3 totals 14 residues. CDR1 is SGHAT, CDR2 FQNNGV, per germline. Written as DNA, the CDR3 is TGTGCCAGCAGCCCCGGACCGGGAGGCAATGAGCAGTTCTTC. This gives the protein CASSPGPGGNEQFF.

CDR3 sequence (DNA): TGTGCCAGCAGCGTAAGAAGTAGCCCCACAGATACGCAGTATTTT. Its protein product is CASSVRSSPTDTQYF. The chain carries TRBV9 and TRBJ2-3; D remains ambiguous. CDR3 length: 15 residues. The V gene lost 1 base and the J gene lost 2 bases, with 11 bases spanning the gap. Per the germline V gene, CDR1 is SGDLS and CDR2 is YYNGEE.

In DNA, the CDR3 is TGCGCCAGCAGCTGGGGACTGCTGAACACTGAAGCTTTCTTT. This translates into CASSWGLLNTEAFF. This chain joins TRBV4-1 and TRBJ1-1; TRBD1 might be the D (5 bases). Germline CDR1 reads MGHRA; CDR2 reads YSYEKL. The CDR3 is made up of 14 amino acids. The V end lost 5 bases, the J end lost 0 bases, and 10 bases lay between the germline ends.

CDR3 residues: CASSPGEGSPLHF. In nucleotides, the CDR3 is TGTGCCAGCAGCCCCGGAGAGGGTTCACCCCTCCACTTT. The rearrangement links TRBV7-8 to TRBJ1-6; D remains ambiguous. The CDR3 has 13 residues. The germline V gene encodes CDR1 SGHVS and CDR2 FQNEAQ. V was trimmed by 5 bases and J by 9 bases, leaving 11 bases between them. Together with reference TRBV7-8 and TRBJ1-6, the CDR3 gives the full variable domain: GAGVSQSPRYKVAKRGQDVALRCDPISGHVSLFWYQQALGQGPEFLTYFQNEAQLDKSGLPSDRFFAERPEGSVSTLKIQRTQQEDSAVYLCASSPGEGSPLHFGNGTRLTVT.